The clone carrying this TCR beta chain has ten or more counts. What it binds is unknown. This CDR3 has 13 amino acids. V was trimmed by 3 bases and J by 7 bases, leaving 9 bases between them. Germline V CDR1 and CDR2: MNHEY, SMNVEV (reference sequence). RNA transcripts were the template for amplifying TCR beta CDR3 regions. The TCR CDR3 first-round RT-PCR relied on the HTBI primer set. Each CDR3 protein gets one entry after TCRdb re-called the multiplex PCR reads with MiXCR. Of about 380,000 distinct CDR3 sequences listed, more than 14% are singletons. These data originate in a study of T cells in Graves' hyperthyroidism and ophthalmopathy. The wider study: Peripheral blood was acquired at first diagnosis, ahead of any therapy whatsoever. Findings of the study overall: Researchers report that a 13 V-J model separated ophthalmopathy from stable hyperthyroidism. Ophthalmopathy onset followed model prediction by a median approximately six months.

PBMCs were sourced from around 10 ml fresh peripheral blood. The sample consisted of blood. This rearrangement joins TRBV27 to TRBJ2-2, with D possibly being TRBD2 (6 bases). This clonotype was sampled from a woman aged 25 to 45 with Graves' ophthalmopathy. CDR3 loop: CASSFVGGGELFF. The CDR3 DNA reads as TGTGCCAGCAGTTTCGTGGGGGGCGGGGAGCTGTTTTTT.